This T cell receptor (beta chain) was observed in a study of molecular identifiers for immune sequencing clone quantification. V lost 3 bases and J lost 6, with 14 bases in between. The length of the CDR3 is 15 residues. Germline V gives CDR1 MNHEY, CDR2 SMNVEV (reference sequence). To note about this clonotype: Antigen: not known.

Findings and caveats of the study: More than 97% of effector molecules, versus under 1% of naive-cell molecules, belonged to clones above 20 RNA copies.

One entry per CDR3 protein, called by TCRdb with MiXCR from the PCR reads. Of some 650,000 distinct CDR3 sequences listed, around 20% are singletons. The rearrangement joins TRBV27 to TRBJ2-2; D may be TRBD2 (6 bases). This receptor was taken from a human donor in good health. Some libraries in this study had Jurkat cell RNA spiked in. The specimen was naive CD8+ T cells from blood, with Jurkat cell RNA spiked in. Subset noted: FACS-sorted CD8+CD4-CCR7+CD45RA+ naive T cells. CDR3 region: CASSLGLGSSGELFF. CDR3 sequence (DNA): TGTGCCAGCAGTTTGGGACTCGGTTCCTCCGGGGAGCTGTTTTTT.